A selection of T cell receptor beta chains follows, all from one sample in a study of blood T cell repertoires in COVID-19. Clones were read by immunoSEQ multiplex PCR, and TCRdb kept only the in-frame ones, dropping some. The profile covers about 150,000 clones, with 65% to 85% appearing a single time and roughly 5% taken by the ten largest. The sequenced sample was PBMCs or T cells enriched from blood (not recorded which). The receptors here all came from a man in his sixties or seventies who had been exposed to COVID-19. CDR3s include the opening cysteine and the closing phenylalanine or tryptophan. D genes are given only for firm matches. Clone size is given for some rows only: seen once, a few or many times, or a class if the clone is expanded.

V: TRBV27; size: .; J: TRBJ1-6; length: 19; D: TRBD1; CDR3: CASSTQTLPGQGAKSPLHF; DNA: TGTGCCAGCAGTACACAAACCCTACCGGGACAGGGTGCCAAATCACCCCTCCACTTT
V: TRBV28; size: few; J: TRBJ1-2; length: 13; D: .; CDR3: CASRPGGFYGYTF; DNA: TGTGCCAGCAGGCCGGGAGGTTTCTATGGCTACACCTTC
V: TRBV20-1; size: .; J: TRBJ1-5; length: 11; D: .; CDR3: CSASMGQPQHF; DNA: TGCAGTGCTAGTATGGGCCAGCCCCAGCATTTT
V: TRBV3-1/TRBV3-2; size: .; J: TRBJ1-2; length: 14; D: .; CDR3: CASSQDGSTRGYTF; DNA: TGTGCCAGCAGCCAAGATGGGTCGACGAGGGGCTACACCTTC
V: TRBV9; size: .; J: TRBJ2-2; length: 17; D: .; CDR3: CASSVVPAGSNTGELFF; DNA: TGTGCCAGCAGCGTAGTTCCAGCAGGCTCGAACACCGGGGAGCTGTTTTTT
V: TRBV18; size: .; J: TRBJ1-2; length: 15; D: TRBD1; CDR3: CASSPSPTGNGGYTF; DNA: TGTGCCAGCTCACCATCCCCGACAGGGAATGGTGGCTACACCTTC
V: TRBV4-1; size: .; J: TRBJ2-7; length: 14; D: TRBD1; CDR3: CASSPRTGSYEQYF; DNA: TGCGCCAGCAGCCCCCGGACAGGCTCCTACGAGCAGTACTTC
V: TRBV5-1; size: .; J: TRBJ2-3; length: 15; D: .; CDR3: CASSFPDSITDTQYF; DNA: TGCGCCAGCAGCTTTCCGGACAGCATCACAGATACGCAGTATTTT
V: TRBV27; size: .; J: TRBJ1-3; length: 14; D: .; CDR3: CATRDIGSGNTIYF; DNA: TGTGCCACCAGGGACATCGGCTCTGGAAACACCATATATTTT
V: TRBV19; size: .; J: TRBJ2-1; length: 15; D: TRBD2; CDR3: CASQGAGGKTNEQFF; DNA: TGTGCCAGCCAAGGGGCGGGAGGGAAAACCAATGAGCAGTTCTTC
V: TRBV6-2/TRBV6-3; size: .; J: TRBJ2-7; length: 16; D: TRBD2; CDR3: CASSSPSGGTVYEQYF; DNA: TGTGCCAGCAGTTCCCCTAGCGGGGGGACCGTCTACGAGCAGTACTTC
V: TRBV20-1; size: .; J: TRBJ2-7; length: 11; D: .; CDR3: CSAREANEQYF; DNA: TGCAGTGCTAGAGAAGCTAACGAGCAGTACTTC
V: TRBV4-1; size: .; J: TRBJ2-7; length: 17; D: TRBD2; CDR3: CASSLGGSGKERYEQYF; DNA: TGCGCCAGCAGCCTGGGGGGTAGCGGGAAGGAACGCTACGAGCAGTACTTC
V: TRBV5-4; size: .; J: TRBJ2-1; length: 17; D: .; CDR3: CASSLGGSVSSYNEQFF; DNA: TGTGCCAGCAGCTTGGGGGGTAGCGTGAGCTCCTACAATGAGCAGTTCTTC
V: TRBV4-3; size: .; J: TRBJ2-7; length: 14; D: TRBD1; CDR3: CASSQGGQAYEQYF; DNA: TGCGCCAGCAGCCAAGGCGGACAGGCCTACGAGCAGTACTTC
V: TRBV6-5; size: .; J: TRBJ2-1; length: 13; D: .; CDR3: CASSSLSYNEQFF; DNA: TGTGCCAGCTCTTCACTCTCCTACAATGAGCAGTTCTTC
V: TRBV19; size: .; J: TRBJ2-3; length: 14; D: .; CDR3: CASSMGRFTDTQYF; DNA: TGTGCCAGTAGTATGGGCCGATTCACAGATACGCAGTATTTT
V: TRBV7-2; size: once; J: TRBJ1-1; length: 15; D: TRBD1; CDR3: CASSLGYRGTTEAFF; DNA: TGTGCCAGCAGCTTAGGCTACAGGGGTACCACTGAAGCTTTCTTT
V: TRBV28; size: .; J: TRBJ2-7; length: 15; D: TRBD2; CDR3: CASSAGGPGSYEQYF; DNA: TGTGCCAGCAGTGCGGGGGGCCCAGGGAGTTACGAGCAGTACTTC
V: TRBV5-6; size: .; J: TRBJ1-2; length: 15; D: TRBD1; CDR3: CASSLRQGGIYGYTF; DNA: TGTGCCAGCAGCTTGAGACAGGGGGGAATCTATGGCTACACCTTC
V: TRBV18; size: .; J: TRBJ1-1; length: 14; D: TRBD1; CDR3: CASSPDRGGTEAFF; DNA: TGTGCCAGCTCGCCAGACAGGGGCGGCACTGAAGCTTTCTTT
V: TRBV5-8; size: once; J: TRBJ1-1; length: 15; D: .; CDR3: CASSSIQGVGFEAFF; DNA: TGTGCCAGCAGCTCTATACAGGGTGTGGGTTTTGAAGCTTTCTTT
V: TRBV3-1/TRBV3-2; size: .; J: TRBJ1-1; length: 14; D: .; CDR3: CASSQGAGNTEAFF; DNA: TGTGCCAGCAGCCAAGGGGCCGGGAACACTGAAGCTTTCTTT
V: TRBV6-4; size: .; J: TRBJ1-2; length: 13; D: TRBD1; CDR3: CASSARQGEGYTF; DNA: TGTGCCAGCAGCGCTAGACAGGGAGAAGGCTACACCTTC
V: TRBV15; size: .; J: TRBJ2-5; length: 16; D: .; CDR3: CATSRELTGVGETQYF; DNA: TGTGCCACCAGCAGAGAGCTAACGGGAGTAGGGGAGACCCAGTACTTC
V: TRBV28; size: .; J: TRBJ1-4; length: 15; D: .; CDR3: CASSFSGGGNEKLFF; DNA: TGTGCCAGCAGTTTTTCCGGGGGTGGTAATGAAAAACTGTTTTTT
V: TRBV7-9; size: .; J: TRBJ1-5; length: 14; D: .; CDR3: CASSLAGGNQPQHF; DNA: TGTGCCAGCAGCTTAGCGGGAGGGAATCAGCCCCAGCATTTT
V: TRBV2; size: .; J: TRBJ2-3; length: 13; D: .; CDR3: CASKRTFTDTQYF; DNA: TGTGCCAGCAAGAGGACTTTCACAGATACGCAGTATTTT
V: TRBV4-1; size: .; J: TRBJ2-7; length: 17; D: TRBD2; CDR3: CASSHDSASGDSYEQYF; DNA: TGCGCCAGCAGCCATGACTCGGCAAGCGGGGATTCCTACGAGCAGTACTTC
V: TRBV4-2; size: .; J: TRBJ2-5; length: 12; D: .; CDR3: CASSQNKETQYF; DNA: TGTGCCAGCAGCCAAAACAAGGAGACCCAGTACTTC
V: TRBV6-5; size: .; J: TRBJ2-4; length: 13; D: .; CDR3: CASSYAVSGIQYF; DNA: TGTGCCAGCAGTTACGCAGTCTCGGGGATTCAGTACTTC
V: TRBV12-3/TRBV12-4; size: many; J: TRBJ1-3; length: 12; D: .; CDR3: CASNRVGNTIYF; DNA: TGTGCCAGCAACAGGGTTGGAAACACCATATATTTT
V: TRBV12-3/TRBV12-4; size: once; J: TRBJ2-1; length: 11; D: .; CDR3: CASSDTAAAFF; DNA: TGTGCCAGCAGTGACACAGCAGCGGCGTTCTTC
V: TRBV10-1; size: .; J: TRBJ2-7; length: 13; D: .; CDR3: CASSEYRSDEQYF; DNA: TGCGCCAGCAGTGAATATAGGAGCGACGAGCAGTACTTC
V: TRBV10-3; size: few; J: TRBJ1-2; length: 12; D: .; CDR3: CAISGGLDGYTF; DNA: TGTGCCATCAGTGGGGGGCTGGACGGCTACACCTTC
V: TRBV28; size: .; J: TRBJ1-2; length: 14; D: .; CDR3: CASSSSPAGYGYTF; DNA: TGTGCCAGCAGTTCCTCCCCTGCCGGTTATGGCTACACCTTC
V: TRBV9; size: .; J: TRBJ1-1; length: 13; D: .; CDR3: CASSVAGSGEAFF; DNA: TGTGCCAGCAGCGTAGCAGGGTCCGGTGAAGCTTTCTTT
V: TRBV10-3; size: .; J: TRBJ2-1; length: 13; D: .; CDR3: CAISPDTYNEQFF; DNA: TGTGCCATCAGTCCCGACACTTACAATGAGCAGTTCTTC
V: TRBV25-1; size: .; J: TRBJ1-1; length: 14; D: .; CDR3: CASRQMGGNTEAFF; DNA: TGTGCCAGCCGTCAAATGGGGGGTAACACTGAAGCTTTCTTT
V: TRBV11-2; size: .; J: TRBJ2-3; length: 18; D: TRBD2; CDR3: CASSLDRIAGASTDTQYF; DNA: TGTGCCAGCAGCTTAGATCGGATAGCGGGGGCCAGCACAGATACGCAGTATTTT
V: TRBV4-1; size: .; J: TRBJ1-2; length: 15; D: .; CDR3: CASSQEGAYNYGYTF; DNA: TGCGCCAGCAGCCAAGAGGGGGCCTATAACTATGGCTACACCTTC
V: TRBV5-6; size: .; J: TRBJ1-5; length: 18; D: TRBD1; CDR3: CASSLLANDRGSNQPQHF; DNA: TGTGCCAGCAGCTTACTGGCAAATGACAGGGGTAGCAATCAGCCCCAGCATTTT
V: TRBV2; size: once; J: TRBJ1-6; length: 16; D: TRBD1; CDR3: CASRGQGGFRNSPLHF; DNA: TGTGCCAGCAGGGGACAGGGAGGGTTTAGGAATTCACCCCTCCACTTT
V: TRBV6-5; size: .; J: TRBJ1-5; length: 12; D: .; CDR3: CATGLRNQPQHF; DNA: TGTGCCACAGGGTTGCGCAATCAGCCCCAGCATTTT
V: TRBV7-2; size: .; J: TRBJ1-5; length: 18; D: .; CDR3: CASSPIGGGAGSNQPQHF; DNA: TGTGCCAGCAGCCCTATAGGAGGGGGGGCGGGAAGCAATCAGCCCCAGCATTTT
V: TRBV30; size: .; J: TRBJ2-4; length: 14; D: .; CDR3: CAWSRGGTRNIQYF; DNA: TGTGCCTGGAGCCGCGGCGGTACGAGAAACATTCAGTACTTC
V: TRBV19; size: .; J: TRBJ1-2; length: 14; D: .; CDR3: CASSRRTANYGYTF; DNA: TGTGCCAGTAGTAGGCGAACAGCCAACTATGGCTACACCTTC
V: TRBV6-5; size: .; J: TRBJ1-5; length: 15; D: TRBD1; CDR3: CASSYDQGARQPQHF; DNA: TGTGCCAGCAGTTACGACCAGGGGGCCCGTCAGCCCCAGCATTTT
V: TRBV7-8; size: .; J: TRBJ1-6; length: 13; D: TRBD1; CDR3: CASSPATGATLHF; DNA: TGTGCCAGCAGCCCGGCGACAGGGGCCACCCTCCACTTT
V: TRBV12-3/TRBV12-4; size: .; J: TRBJ2-7; length: 13; D: .; CDR3: CASRWDTTYEQYF; DNA: TGTGCCAGCAGGTGGGACACCACTTACGAGCAGTACTTC
V: TRBV27; size: .; J: TRBJ1-4; length: 14; D: TRBD1; CDR3: CASSTQGASEKLFF; DNA: TGTGCCAGCAGTACCCAGGGGGCGAGCGAAAAACTGTTTTTT
V: TRBV19; size: .; J: TRBJ1-2; length: 13; D: .; CDR3: CASSSMQGYGYTF; DNA: TGTGCCAGTAGTAGTATGCAGGGCTATGGCTACACCTTC
V: TRBV5-4; size: few; J: TRBJ2-3; length: 15; D: .; CDR3: CASSLKLATTDTQYF; DNA: TGTGCCAGCAGCTTGAAGTTAGCGACCACAGATACGCAGTATTTT
V: TRBV28; size: .; J: TRBJ1-4; length: 12; D: .; CDR3: CASSLSPLELFF; DNA: TGTGCCAGCAGTTTAAGCCCGCTAGAACTGTTTTTT
V: TRBV11-2; size: .; J: TRBJ1-2; length: 15; D: .; CDR3: CASSLSDGNNYGYTF; DNA: TGTGCCAGCAGCTTAAGCGACGGCAACAACTATGGCTACACCTTC